The clone carrying this T cell receptor beta chain turned up a few times. Its target is unknown. This sample was included in a study of T-cell memory formation after mild COVID-19. Study in general: TCR clusters were mostly donor specific. Study-level results: Memory cells collected pre-infection included some clones that later responded, suggesting cross-reactive memory joined. Clones contracting over day 15 to 85 were CD4/CD8 balanced, with later expanders leaning CD4+.

The germline V and J ends were trimmed by 5 bases and 0 bases, with 12 bases remaining between them. The germline gives CDR1 SGHRS, CDR2 YFSETQ. The CDR3 is 14 amino acids. MiXCR, run by TCRdb on the 5' RACE reads, gives a single entry per CDR3 protein. This table has about 310,000 distinct CDR3 sequences, 15% appearing once. The chain carries TRBV5-1 and TRBJ2-7, with unresolved D. The specimen sequenced was PBMCs or a T cell subset sorted from them (not recorded which). This sequence originates from a man aged 18-30 years who had mild COVID-19 (a few samples of this study predate the infection). Cell type and time point are not known. This CDR3 is CASRNPRSSYEQYF. DNA of the CDR3: TGCGCCAGCAGGAATCCCCGGAGCTCCTACGAGCAGTACTTC.